The rows below give T cell receptor beta chains drawn from one sample of a study of beta chain features in type 1 diabetes. Repertoires were generated with immunoSEQ multiplex PCR, while TCRdb's copy carries only in-frame clones and drops some. This repertoire shows some 150,000 clones, 8.5% to 10% found once; its top ten account for around 0.64%. Sequencing was carried out using central memory CD4+ T cells from blood. These receptors were obtained from a woman in her 30s with type 1 diabetes. CDR3s include the opening cysteine and the closing phenylalanine or tryptophan. The order of the fields is V gene, clone size, D gene, J gene, CDR3 protein, CDR3 DNA. A D gene is named only where the DNA matches it firmly. Clone size is given for some rows only: seen once, a few or many times, or a class if the clone is expanded.

>TRBV14|.|TRBD2|TRBJ2-1
CASSQRPAGGEQFF
TGTGCCAGCAGCCAGCGACCAGCGGGGGGTGAGCAGTTCTTC
>TRBV18|.|TRBD1|TRBJ1-1
CASSHATDRGTEAFF
TGTGCCAGCTCACACGCTACGGACAGGGGGACTGAAGCTTTCTTT
>TRBV7-8|many|TRBD1|TRBJ2-5
CASSPKPTGFGETQYF
TGTGCCAGCAGCCCTAAGCCGACAGGGTTTGGGGAGACCCAGTACTTC
>TRBV7-9|few|TRBD2|TRBJ2-7
CASSLGLSSGTYEQYF
TGTGCCAGCAGCTTAGGGCTCTCTAGCGGGACCTACGAGCAGTACTTC
>TRBV7-2|.|.|TRBJ2-3
CASSLGTARDNTDTQYF
TGTGCCAGCAGCTTAGGAACGGCACGCGACAACACAGATACGCAGTATTTT
>TRBV2|few|TRBD1|TRBJ1-5
CASSRRQGDQPQHF
TGTGCCAGCAGTCGTAGACAGGGTGATCAGCCCCAGCATTTT
>TRBV4-2|few|.|TRBJ2-4
CASSPAAGVSSFENIQYF
TGTGCCAGCAGCCCGGCGGCAGGGGTCTCCTCTTTCGAAAACATTCAGTACTTC
>TRBV7-2|few|.|TRBJ2-3
CASSTRLDTQYF
TGTGCCAGCAGCACTAGACTAGATACGCAGTATTTT
>TRBV2|.|.|TRBJ1-2
CASTKETGSGYTF
TGTGCCAGCACTAAAGAGACGGGATCCGGCTACACCTTC
>TRBV4-3|few|.|TRBJ2-7
CASSPGTRGHEQYF
TGCGCCAGCAGCCCAGGAACCAGGGGCCACGAGCAGTACTTC
>TRBV7-8|few|.|TRBJ1-5
CASSLMVSQDSNQPQHF
TGTGCCAGCAGCTTAATGGTTTCGCAGGATAGCAATCAGCCCCAGCATTTT
>TRBV18|.|TRBD1|TRBJ2-7
CASSPTGTANSYEQYF
TGTGCCAGCTCACCGACCGGGACAGCGAACTCCTACGAGCAGTACTTC
>TRBV12-5|.|.|TRBJ2-1
CASGLVIGGTDNEQFF
TGTGCTAGTGGTTTGGTAATAGGAGGGACGGACAATGAGCAGTTCTTC
>TRBV28|few|TRBD1|TRBJ1-1
CASSSPGDSKNTEAFF
TGTGCCAGCAGTTCCCCTGGGGACAGCAAGAACACTGAAGCTTTCTTT
>TRBV5-4|few|TRBD1|TRBJ2-1
CASSRDRGEQFF
TGTGCCAGCAGCCGCGACAGGGGCGAGCAGTTCTTC
>TRBV7-2|many|TRBD1|TRBJ2-1
CASSSRTGIQFF
TGTGCCAGCAGCTCGCGGACAGGGATCCAGTTCTTC
>TRBV7-9|few|.|TRBJ1-1
CASSLGGLMNTEAFF
TGTGCCAGCAGCTTAGGAGGATTAATGAACACTGAAGCTTTCTTT
>TRBV18|many|.|TRBJ2-1
CASSLQEYNEQFF
TGTGCCAGCTCACTACAGGAGTACAATGAGCAGTTCTTC
>TRBV30|few|.|TRBJ1-4
CAWTPPLPREEKLFF
TGTGCCTGGACCCCCCCCTTACCGAGGGAAGAAAAACTGTTTTTT
>TRBV14|.|TRBD2|TRBJ2-3
CASTSDNTDTQYF
TGTGCCAGTACTAGCGACAACACAGATACGCAGTATTTT
>TRBV18|.|TRBD1|TRBJ1-5
CASSPGQGDQPQHF
TGTGCCAGCTCACCGGGACAGGGTGATCAGCCCCAGCATTTT
>TRBV19|.|TRBD1|TRBJ2-7
CASSMDRPNEQYF
TGTGCCAGTAGTATGGACAGGCCAAACGAGCAGTACTTC
>TRBV28|few|.|TRBJ1-2
CASSRQGFGYTF
TGTGCCAGCAGCCGTCAGGGATTTGGCTACACCTTC
>TRBV29-1|.|TRBD1|TRBJ1-1
CSVEQGAFAEAFF
TGCAGCGTTGAACAGGGGGCGTTTGCTGAAGCTTTCTTT
>TRBV30|few|TRBD1|TRBJ1-2
CAWSFSGDRGGYTF
TGTGCCTGGAGTTTTTCCGGGGACAGAGGAGGCTACACCTTC
>TRBV5-1|.|.|TRBJ2-1
CASSPQPDSNEQFF
TGCGCCAGCAGCCCTCAACCCGACAGCAATGAGCAGTTCTTC
>TRBV28|once|.|TRBJ1-1
CASSLPSGGNTEAFF
TGTGCCAGCAGTTTACCAAGCGGGGGGAACACTGAAGCTTTCTTT
>TRBV6-1|.|TRBD1|TRBJ1-2
CASTRGTGGGYTF
TGTGCCAGCACCCGCGGGACAGGGGGAGGCTACACCTTC
>TRBV27|.|.|TRBJ1-5
CASSFGGDGNQPQHF
TGTGCCAGCAGTTTCGGCGGGGATGGCAATCAGCCCCAGCATTTT